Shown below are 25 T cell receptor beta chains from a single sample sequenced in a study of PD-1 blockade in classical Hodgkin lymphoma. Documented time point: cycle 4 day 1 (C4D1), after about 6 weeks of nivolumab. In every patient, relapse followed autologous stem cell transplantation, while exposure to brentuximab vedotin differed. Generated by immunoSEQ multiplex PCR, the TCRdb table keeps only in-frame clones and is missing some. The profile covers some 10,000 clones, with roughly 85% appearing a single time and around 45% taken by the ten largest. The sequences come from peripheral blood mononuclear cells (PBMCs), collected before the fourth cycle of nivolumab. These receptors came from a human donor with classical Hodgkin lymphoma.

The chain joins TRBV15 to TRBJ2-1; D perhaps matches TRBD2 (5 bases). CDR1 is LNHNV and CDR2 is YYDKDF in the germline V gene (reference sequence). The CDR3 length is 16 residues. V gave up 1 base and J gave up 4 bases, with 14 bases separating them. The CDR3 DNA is TGTGCCACCAGCAGAGGGTATGCTAGCAGGTACAATGAGCAGTTCTTC. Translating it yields CATSRGYASRYNEQFF.

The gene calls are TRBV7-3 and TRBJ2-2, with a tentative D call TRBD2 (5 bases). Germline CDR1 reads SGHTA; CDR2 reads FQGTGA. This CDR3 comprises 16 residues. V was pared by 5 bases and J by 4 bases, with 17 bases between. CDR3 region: CASSTYTGGFTGELFF. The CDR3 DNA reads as TGTGCCAGCAGCACCTACACCGGCGGGTTCACCGGGGAGCTGTTTTTT.

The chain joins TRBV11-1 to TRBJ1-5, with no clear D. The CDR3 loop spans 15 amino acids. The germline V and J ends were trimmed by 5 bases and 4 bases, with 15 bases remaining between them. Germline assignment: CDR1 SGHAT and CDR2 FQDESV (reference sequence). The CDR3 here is CASSATGGYNQPQHF. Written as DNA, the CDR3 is TGTGCCAGCAGCGCGACGGGAGGTTATAATCAGCCCCAGCATTTT.

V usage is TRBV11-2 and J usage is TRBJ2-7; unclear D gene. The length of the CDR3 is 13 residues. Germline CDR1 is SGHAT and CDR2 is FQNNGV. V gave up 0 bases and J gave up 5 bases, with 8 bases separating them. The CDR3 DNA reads TGTGCCAGCAGCTTAGACCGCCTTCACGAGCAGTACTTC. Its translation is CASSLDRLHEQYF. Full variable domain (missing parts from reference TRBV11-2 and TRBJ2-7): EAGVAQSPRYKIIEKRQSVAFWCNPISGHATLYWYQQILGQGPKLLIQFQNNGVVDDSQLPKDRFSAERLKGVDSTLKIQPAKLEDSAVYLCASSLDRLHEQYFGPGTRLTVT.

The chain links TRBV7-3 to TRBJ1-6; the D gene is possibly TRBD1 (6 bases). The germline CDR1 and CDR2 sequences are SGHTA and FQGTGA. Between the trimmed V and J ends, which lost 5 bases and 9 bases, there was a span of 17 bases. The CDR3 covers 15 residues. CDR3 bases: TGTGCCAGCAGCCTGTCCTCAACAGGGAGTTCACCCCTCCACTTT. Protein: CASSLSSTGSSPLHF.

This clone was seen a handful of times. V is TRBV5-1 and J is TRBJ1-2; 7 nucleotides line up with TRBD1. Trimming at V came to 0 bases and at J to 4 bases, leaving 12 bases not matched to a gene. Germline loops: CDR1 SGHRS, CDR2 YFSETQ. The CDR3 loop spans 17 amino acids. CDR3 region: CASSLVGDRVNTYGYTF. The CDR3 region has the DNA TGCGCCAGCAGCTTGGTGGGTGACAGGGTTAATACCTATGGCTACACCTTC.

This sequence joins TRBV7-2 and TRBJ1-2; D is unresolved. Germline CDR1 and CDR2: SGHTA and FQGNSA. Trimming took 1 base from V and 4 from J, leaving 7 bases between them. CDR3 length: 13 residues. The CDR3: CASSLGVGYGYTF. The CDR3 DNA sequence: TGTGCCAGCAGCTTAGGTGTAGGCTATGGCTACACCTTC.

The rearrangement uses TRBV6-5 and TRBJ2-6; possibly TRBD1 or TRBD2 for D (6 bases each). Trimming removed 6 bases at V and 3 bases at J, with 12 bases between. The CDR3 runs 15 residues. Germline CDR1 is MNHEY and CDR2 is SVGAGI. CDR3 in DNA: TGTGCCAGCAGCGGGGGCCCTGATGGGGCCAACGTCCTGACTTTC. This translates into CASSGGPDGANVLTF.

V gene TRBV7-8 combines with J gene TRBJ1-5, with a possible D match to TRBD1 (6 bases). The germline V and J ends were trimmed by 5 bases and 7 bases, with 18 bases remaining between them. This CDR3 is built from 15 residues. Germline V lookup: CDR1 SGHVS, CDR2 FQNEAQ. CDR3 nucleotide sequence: TGTGCCAGCAGCGGAAGCCTGGGGGCGGGCCAGCCCCAGCATTTT. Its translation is CASSGSLGAGQPQHF.

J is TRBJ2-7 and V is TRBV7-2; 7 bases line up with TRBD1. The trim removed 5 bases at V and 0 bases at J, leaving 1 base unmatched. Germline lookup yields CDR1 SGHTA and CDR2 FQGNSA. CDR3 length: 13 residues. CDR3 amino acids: CASSQGVSYEQYF. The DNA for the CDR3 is TGTGCCAGCAGCCAGGGGGTCTCCTACGAGCAGTACTTC.

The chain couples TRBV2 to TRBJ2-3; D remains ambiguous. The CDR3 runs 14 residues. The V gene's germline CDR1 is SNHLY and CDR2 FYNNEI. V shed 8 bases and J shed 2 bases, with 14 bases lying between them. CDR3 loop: CASGLHQDTDTQYF. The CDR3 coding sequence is TGTGCCAGCGGGCTGCACCAGGACACAGATACGCAGTATTTT.

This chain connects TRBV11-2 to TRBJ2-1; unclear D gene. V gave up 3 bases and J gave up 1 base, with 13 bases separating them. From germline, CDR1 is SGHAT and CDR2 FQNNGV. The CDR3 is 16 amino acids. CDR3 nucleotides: TGTGCCAGCAGCTTGGCCTACAGTCCATCCTACAATGAGCAGTTCTTC. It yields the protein CASSLAYSPSYNEQFF. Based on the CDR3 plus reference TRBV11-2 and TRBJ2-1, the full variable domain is EAGVAQSPRYKIIEKRQSVAFWCNPISGHATLYWYQQILGQGPKLLIQFQNNGVVDDSQLPKDRFSAERLKGVDSTLKIQPAKLEDSAVYLCASSLAYSPSYNEQFFGPGTRLTVL.

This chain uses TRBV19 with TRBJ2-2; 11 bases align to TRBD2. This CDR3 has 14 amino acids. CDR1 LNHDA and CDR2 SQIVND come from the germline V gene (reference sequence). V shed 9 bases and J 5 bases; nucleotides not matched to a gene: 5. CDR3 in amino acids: CASTSGRGTGELFF. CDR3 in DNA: TGTGCCAGCACTAGCGGGAGAGGTACCGGGGAGCTGTTTTTT.

CDR3 DNA: TGTGCCAGCAGCCAGGACAGGGGTGGCCCAGATACGCAGTATTTT. The encoded protein is CASSQDRGGPDTQYF. The chain links TRBV14 to TRBJ2-3; TRBD1 aligns across 9 bases. V shed 3 bases, J shed 4 bases, and the junction held 5 bases outside the gene matches. The V gene's germline CDR1 is SGHDN and CDR2 FVKESK. The CDR3 length is 15 residues.

Written as DNA, the CDR3 is TGCGCCAGCAGCCCACCGGGGGGGAACACTGAAGCTTTCTTT. Translating it yields CASSPPGGNTEAFF. The chain employs TRBV5-1 and TRBJ1-1; D possibly corresponds to TRBD1 (5 bases). Germline V gene lookup returns CDR1 SGHRS and CDR2 YFSETQ. The CDR3 covers 14 residues. Between the trimmed V and J ends, which lost 4 bases and 1 base, there was a span of 11 bases.

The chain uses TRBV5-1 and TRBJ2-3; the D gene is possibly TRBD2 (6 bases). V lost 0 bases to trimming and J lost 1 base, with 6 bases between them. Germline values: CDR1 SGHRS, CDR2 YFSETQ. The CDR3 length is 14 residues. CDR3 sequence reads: CASSLERGTDTQYF. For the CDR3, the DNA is TGCGCCAGCAGCTTGGAGCGGGGCACAGATACGCAGTATTTT.

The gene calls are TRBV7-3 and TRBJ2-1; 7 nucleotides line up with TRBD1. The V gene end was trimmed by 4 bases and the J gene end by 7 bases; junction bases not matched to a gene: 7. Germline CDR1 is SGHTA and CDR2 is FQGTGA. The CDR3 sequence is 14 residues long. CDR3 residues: CASSSEGAANEQFF. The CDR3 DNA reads TGTGCCAGCAGCTCTGAGGGGGCAGCTAATGAGCAGTTCTTC.

The CDR3 bases are TGTGCCAGCAGCTGGGACAGGGACACTGAAGCTTTCTTT. It specifies CASSWDRDTEAFF. This sequence joins TRBV7-9 and TRBJ1-1, with TRBD1 matching over 9 bases. Trimming removed 4 bases from V and 3 bases from J; junction bases left unmatched: 0. Per germline, CDR1 SEHNR and CDR2 FQNEAQ (reference sequence). CDR3 length: 13 residues. The whole variable domain, filled in from reference TRBV7-9 and TRBJ1-1, reads DTGVSQNPRHKITKRGQNVTFRCDPISEHNRLYWYRQTLGQGPEFLTYFQNEAQLEKSRLLSDRFSAERPKGSFSTLEIQRTEQGDSAMYLCASSWDRDTEAFFGQGTRLTVV.

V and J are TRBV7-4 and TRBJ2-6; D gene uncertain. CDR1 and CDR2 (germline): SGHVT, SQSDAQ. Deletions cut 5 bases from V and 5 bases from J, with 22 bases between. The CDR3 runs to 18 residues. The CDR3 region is CASSIVPSSQSRANVLTF. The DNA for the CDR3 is TGTGCCAGCAGCATAGTTCCCAGCTCACAAAGTCGGGCCAACGTCCTGACTTTC.

CDR3 bases: TGTGCCAGCAGTTTGTGGCAGGGCGCCCACGAGCAGTACTTC. Translated: CASSLWQGAHEQYF. The gene calls are TRBV27 and TRBJ2-7; D possibly corresponds to TRBD1 (5 bases). Between the trimmed V and J ends, which lost 3 bases and 5 bases, there was a span of 14 bases. Germline loops: CDR1 MNHEY, CDR2 SMNVEV (reference sequence). The CDR3 loop spans 14 amino acids.

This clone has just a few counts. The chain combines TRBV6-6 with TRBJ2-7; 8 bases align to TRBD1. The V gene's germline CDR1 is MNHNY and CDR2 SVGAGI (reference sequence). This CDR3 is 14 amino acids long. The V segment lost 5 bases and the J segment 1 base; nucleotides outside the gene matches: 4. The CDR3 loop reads CASSQQGESYEQYF. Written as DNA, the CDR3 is TGTGCCAGCAGTCAACAGGGGGAGTCCTACGAGCAGTACTTC.

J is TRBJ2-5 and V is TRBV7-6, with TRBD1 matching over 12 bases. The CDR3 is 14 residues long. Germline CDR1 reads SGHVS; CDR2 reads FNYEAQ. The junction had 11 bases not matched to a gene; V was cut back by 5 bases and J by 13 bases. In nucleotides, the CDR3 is TGTGCCAGCAGCGCCTCACCGGGACAGGGGGCAGGGTACTTC. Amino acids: CASSASPGQGAGYF.

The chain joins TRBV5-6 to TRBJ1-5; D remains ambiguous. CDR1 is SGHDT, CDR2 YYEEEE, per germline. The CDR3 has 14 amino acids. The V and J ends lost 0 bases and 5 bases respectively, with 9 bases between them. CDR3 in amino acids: CASSLAAGDQPQHF. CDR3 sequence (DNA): TGTGCCAGCAGCTTGGCGGCCGGAGATCAGCCCCAGCATTTT.

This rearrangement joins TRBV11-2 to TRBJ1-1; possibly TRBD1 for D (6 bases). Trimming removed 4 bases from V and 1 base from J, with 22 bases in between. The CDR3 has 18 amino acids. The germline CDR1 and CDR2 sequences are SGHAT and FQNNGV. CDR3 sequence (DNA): TGTGCCAGCAGCTCGGGCGGGTGGGGGCCCCGAACGAACACTGAAGCTTTCTTT. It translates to CASSSGGWGPRTNTEAFF.

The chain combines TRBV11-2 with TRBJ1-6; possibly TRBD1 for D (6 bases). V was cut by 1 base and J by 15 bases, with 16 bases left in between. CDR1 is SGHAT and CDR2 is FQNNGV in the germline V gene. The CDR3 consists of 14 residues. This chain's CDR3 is CASSLGPVRGLLHF. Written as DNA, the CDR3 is TGTGCCAGCAGCTTAGGTCCGGTACGGGGGCTCCTCCACTTT.